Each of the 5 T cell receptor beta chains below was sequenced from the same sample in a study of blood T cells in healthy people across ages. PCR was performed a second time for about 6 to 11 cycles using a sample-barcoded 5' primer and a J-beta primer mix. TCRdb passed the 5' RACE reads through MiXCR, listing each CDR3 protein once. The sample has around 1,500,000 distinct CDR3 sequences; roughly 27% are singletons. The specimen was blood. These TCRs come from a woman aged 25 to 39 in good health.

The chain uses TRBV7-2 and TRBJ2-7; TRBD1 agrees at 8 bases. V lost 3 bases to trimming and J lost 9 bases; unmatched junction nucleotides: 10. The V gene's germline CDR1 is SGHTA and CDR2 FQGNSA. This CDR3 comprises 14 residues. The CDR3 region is CASSFQGALNGQYF. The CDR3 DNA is TGTGCCAGCAGCTTTCAGGGGGCTTTAAATGGGCAGTACTTC. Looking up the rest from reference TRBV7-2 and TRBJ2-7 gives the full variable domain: GAGVSQSPSNKVTEKGKDVELRCDPISGHTALYWYRQSLGQGLEFLIYFQGNSAPDKSGLPSDRFSAERTGGSVSTLTIQRTQQEDSAVYLCASSFQGALNGQYFGPGTRLTVT.

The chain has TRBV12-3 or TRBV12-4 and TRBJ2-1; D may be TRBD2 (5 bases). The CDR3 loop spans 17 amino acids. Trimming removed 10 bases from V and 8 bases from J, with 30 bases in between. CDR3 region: CAKAHRRPPALQYEQFF. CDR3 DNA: TGTGCCAAGGCACACCGGAGGCCCCCAGCACTACAGTATGAGCAGTTCTTC.

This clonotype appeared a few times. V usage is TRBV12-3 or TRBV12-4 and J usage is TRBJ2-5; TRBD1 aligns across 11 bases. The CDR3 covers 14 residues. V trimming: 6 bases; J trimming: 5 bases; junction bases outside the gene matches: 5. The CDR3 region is CASRTRTGGETQYF. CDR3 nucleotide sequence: TGTGCCAGCAGGACAAGGACAGGGGGCGAGACCCAGTACTTC.

CDR3 in DNA: TGCAGTGCTGAGGGGGGACAGGGGAATGAAAAACTGTTTTTT. Translation gives CSAEGGQGNEKLFF. V and J are TRBV20-1 and TRBJ1-4; 10 positions match TRBD1. The junction had 5 bases not matched to a gene; V was cut back by 5 bases and J by 5 bases. Per the germline V gene, CDR1 is DFQATT and CDR2 is SNEGSKA (reference sequence). CDR3 size: 14 residues.

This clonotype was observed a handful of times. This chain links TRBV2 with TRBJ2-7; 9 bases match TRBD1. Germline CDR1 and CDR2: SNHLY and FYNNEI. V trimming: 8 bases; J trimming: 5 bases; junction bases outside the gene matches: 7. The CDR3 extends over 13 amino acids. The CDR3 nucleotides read TGTGCCAGCCAAGACAACAGGGGGCACGAGCAGTACTTC. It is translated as CASQDNRGHEQYF.